A selection of T cell receptor beta chains follows, all from one sample in a study of T cells in Graves' hyperthyroidism and ophthalmopathy. TCRdb redid the calling of the multiplex PCR reads with MiXCR, one entry per CDR3 protein. The sample lists hundreds of thousands of distinct CDR3 sequences, roughly 14% occurring once. The sequencing input was blood. The receptor source for this set is a man between 18 and 35 years old with Graves' ophthalmopathy. Both conserved end residues are part of each CDR3. The D gene is left open where the match is weak. Size tells how often a clone was seen (once, few, many) or the class of an expanded clone, and some rows leave it out.

J gene | D gene | V gene | clone size | CDR3 DNA | CDR3 protein
TRBJ2-5 | TRBD2 | TRBV19 | . | TGTGCCAGTAGCCCCCTCAGGATGACTAGCGGGAACCAAGAGACCCAGTACTTC | CASSPLRMTSGNQETQYF
TRBJ2-1 | . | TRBV11-2 | many | TGTGCCAGCAGCTATGGCGCCGACAATGAGCAGTTCTTC | CASSYGADNEQFF
TRBJ1-5 | . | TRBV12-3/TRBV12-4 | many | TGTGCCAGCAGTCTAAGCGGCGGGACCCAGCATTTT | CASSLSGGTQHF
TRBJ1-4 | TRBD1 | TRBV12-3/TRBV12-4 | . | TGTGCCAGCAGTCTGGGACAGGGTATCGAAAAACTGTTTTTT | CASSLGQGIEKLFF
TRBJ1-1 | . | TRBV30 | few | TGTGCCTGGAGCCGAGGGCCGTCGGGGCCCGGCACTGAAGCTTTCTTT | CAWSRGPSGPGTEAFF
TRBJ2-5 | . | TRBV7-9 | many | TGTGCCAGCAGCTATCACCTACAGGGGAGGTGGGAGACCCAGTACTTC | CASSYHLQGRWETQYF
TRBJ2-1 | TRBD1 | TRBV6-1 | many | TGTGCCAGCAGGAGGGACAGGGATCCGAATGAGCAGTTCTTC | CASRRDRDPNEQFF
TRBJ2-5 | . | TRBV19 | few | TGTGCCAGTGGGACTTCAGAGACCCAGTACTTC | CASGTSETQYF
TRBJ2-7 | . | TRBV5-6 | many | TGTGCCAGCAGCTGGAGGAGGGAGTACGAGCAGTACTTC | CASSWRREYEQYF
TRBJ1-5 | . | TRBV12-3/TRBV12-4 | many | TGTGCCAGCAGTACAACTGGGACGGATAGCAATCAGCCCCAGCATTTT | CASSTTGTDSNQPQHF
TRBJ1-1 | . | TRBV25-1 | few | TGTGCCATTGGGGTGGGTTCTGGCACTGAAGCTTTCTTT | CAIGVGSGTEAFF
TRBJ2-1 | . | TRBV20-1 | many | TGCAGTGCGCCCCCGGGACCCCTTCGCAATGAGCAGTTCTTC | CSAPPGPLRNEQFF
TRBJ2-7 | . | TRBV2 | many | TGTGCCAGCCGACAGCGGTTTCTCTCCTACGAGCAGTACTTC | CASRQRFLSYEQYF
TRBJ2-7 | TRBD1 | TRBV10-3 | many | TGTGCCATCAGTGAGTCTAGGGACAGGGGAATCTCCTACGAGCAGTACTTC | CAISESRDRGISYEQYF
TRBJ1-1 | . | TRBV6-1 | many | TGTGCCAGCAGTGGCCGGGACGTTGAAGCTTTCTTT | CASSGRDVEAFF
TRBJ1-4 | TRBD1 | TRBV2 | many | TGTGCCAGCCGGGACAGGGGTGAAAAACTGTTTTTT | CASRDRGEKLFF
TRBJ1-1 | . | TRBV10-3 | many | TGTGCCATCAGTGCCCTAGATCGGGCTGAAGCTTTCTTT | CAISALDRAEAFF
TRBJ1-2 | TRBD1 | TRBV11-2 | many | TGTGCCAGCAGCATCCGTAGCGGGACAGGGATCTATGGCTACACCTTC | CASSIRSGTGIYGYTF
TRBJ1-1 | . | TRBV7-9 | few | TGTGCCAGCAGCCCATCGACAGGGAACACTGAAGCTTTCTTT | CASSPSTGNTEAFF
TRBJ2-7 | . | TRBV15 | many | TGTGCCACCAGCAGAGGCACAGACGAGCAGTACTTC | CATSRGTDEQYF
TRBJ2-1 | . | TRBV12-3/TRBV12-4 | many | TGTGCCAGCAGACAGGGTTTTGAGCAGTTCTTC | CASRQGFEQFF
TRBJ2-1 | . | TRBV29-1 | . | TGCAGCGTCGCCATAGCGGCTTTTTATAATGAGCAGTTCTTC | CSVAIAAFYNEQFF
TRBJ1-2 | . | TRBV18 | few | TGTGCCAGCTCACCAATGCCAGCCGCTTATAACTATGGCTACACCTTC | CASSPMPAAYNYGYTF
TRBJ1-2 | TRBD1 | TRBV28 | many | TGTGCCAGCAGTCAGGACAGGGGGCGTTATGGCTACACCTTC | CASSQDRGRYGYTF
TRBJ2-7 | . | TRBV2 | many | TGTGCCAGCAGTAGGGACACGTCCTACGAGCAGTACTTC | CASSRDTSYEQYF
TRBJ1-4 | . | TRBV3-1 | many | TGTGCCAGCAGCCAGGGCGCCTCAAGCGAGAATGAAAAACTGTTTTTT | CASSQGASSENEKLFF
TRBJ2-3 | TRBD2 | TRBV6-1 | many | TGTGCCAGCAGTGGGACGGGAGGGCTAGATACGCAGTATTTT | CASSGTGGLDTQYF
TRBJ2-1 | . | TRBV6-1 | few | TGTGCCAGCTGGGGGAGCTCCTACAATGAGCAGTTCTTC | CASWGSSYNEQFF
TRBJ2-7 | TRBD2 | TRBV7-9 | many | TGTGCCACTACGGGGGGGACTAGCGGCTCCTACGAGCAGTACTTC | CATTGGTSGSYEQYF
TRBJ2-2 | . | TRBV6-1 | few | TGTGCCAGCAGTCCTCTTGACAGGAACGGGGAGCTGTTTTTT | CASSPLDRNGELFF
TRBJ2-7 | . | TRBV6-5 | many | TGTGCCAGCAGTTACTCGCAGGGTCTATTCGAGCAGTACTTC | CASSYSQGLFEQYF
TRBJ2-5 | . | TRBV20-1 | many | TGCAGTGCTAGCACCCCGGCGGTGATGAGAGAGACCCAGTACTTC | CSASTPAVMRETQYF
TRBJ2-7 | . | TRBV15 | few | TGTGCCACCAGCAGACCCCCCACCCGCGAGCAGTACTTC | CATSRPPTREQYF
TRBJ1-1 | TRBD1 | TRBV5-1 | . | TGCGCCAGCAGCTGGACAGGAGATCTGAACACTGAAGCTTTCTTT | CASSWTGDLNTEAFF
TRBJ2-1 | TRBD2 | TRBV5-1 | . | TGCGCCAGCAGCCTGAAGAGCGGGGGGGCCTACAATGAGCAGTTCTTC | CASSLKSGGAYNEQFF
TRBJ2-1 | TRBD2 | TRBV13 | many | TGTGCCAGCAGCCTCTGGACTAGCGGGAGTAGAGAGCAGTTCTTC | CASSLWTSGSREQFF
TRBJ2-7 | . | TRBV7-8 | many | TGTGCCAGCAGCTTAGGTAGCTTCGGTCCTTACGAGCAGTACTTC | CASSLGSFGPYEQYF
TRBJ2-7 | . | TRBV30 | many | TGTGCCTGGAGTGTACCCATTGTGGGGGCCTACGAGCAGTACTTC | CAWSVPIVGAYEQYF
TRBJ2-1 | TRBD2 | TRBV12-3/TRBV12-4 | many | TGTGCCAGCAGTCCCTATGGCGGGGGGCAGATTGAGCAGTTCTTC | CASSPYGGGQIEQFF
TRBJ2-1 | . | TRBV7-2 | many | TGTGCCAGCAGCTTGAGGCGAGCGCTAAGGGAGCTCAATGAGCAGTTCTTC | CASSLRRALRELNEQFF
TRBJ2-3 | . | TRBV7-6 | many | TGTGCCAGCAGCGCGGGACGGATAGATACGCAGTATTTT | CASSAGRIDTQYF
TRBJ1-5 | TRBD1 | TRBV20-1 | . | TGCAGTGCTACAGGACAGGGAGATCAGCCCCAGCATTTT | CSATGQGDQPQHF